These T cell receptor beta chains were read from a single sample in a study of cytomegalovirus exposure and HLA in healthy donors. TCRdb keeps only in-frame clones here, not all; method: immunoSEQ multiplex PCR. Of approximately 190,000 clones in the sample, 70% were seen once. What was sequenced was PBMCs. These receptors all come from a man aged 35 to 55 in good health and CMV-seropositive. CDR3s include the opening cysteine and the closing phenylalanine or tryptophan. The D gene is left open where the match is weak. Where a row states a size, it is once, few, many or the class of an expanded clone; other rows omit it.

j_call,clone_size,v_call,d_call,cdr3_aa,cdr3_nt
TRBJ1-5,few,TRBV6-5,.,CASSYDGGDNQPQHF,TGTGCCAGCAGTTACGATGGGGGCGACAATCAGCCCCAGCATTTT
TRBJ1-1,.,TRBV2,.,CASSGNGRTNTEAFF,TGTGCCAGCAGTGGTAACGGCAGGACTAACACTGAAGCTTTCTTT
TRBJ1-2,few,TRBV5-6,.,CASSSGGIPAGYTF,TGTGCCAGCAGCAGTGGGGGGATTCCCGCTGGCTACACCTTC
TRBJ1-1,.,TRBV18,TRBD1,CASSVGQVNTEAFF,TGTGCCAGCTCGGTGGGACAGGTGAACACTGAAGCTTTCTTT
TRBJ2-5,few,TRBV9,.,CASSVEPGTQTQYF,TGTGCCAGCAGCGTCGAACCGGGAACGCAGACCCAGTACTTC
TRBJ2-5,once,TRBV5-1,TRBD2,CASSITRAGGSVETQYF,TGCGCCAGCAGCATAACTCGCGCGGGGGGGTCGGTCGAGACCCAGTACTTC
TRBJ1-2,once,TRBV6-1,.,CASLWGRLQGYTF,TGTGCCAGCCTCTGGGGGCGGCTTCAGGGCTACACCTTC
TRBJ1-1,few,TRBV7-2,TRBD1,CASSLAGGQGGTEAFF,TGTGCCAGCAGCTTAGCAGGAGGACAGGGCGGCACTGAAGCTTTCTTT
TRBJ2-1,few,TRBV4-3,.,CASSQTGPQDEQFF,TGCGCCAGCAGCCAAACAGGGCCCCAGGATGAGCAGTTCTTC
TRBJ1-3,.,TRBV4-3,.,CASSQDSGSGNTIYF,TGCGCCAGCAGCCAAGACTCGGGGTCTGGAAACACCATATATTTT
TRBJ2-5,.,TRBV18,TRBD1,CASSPDIQGETQYF,TGTGCCAGCTCACCAGACATACAGGGGGAGACCCAGTACTTC
TRBJ1-3,.,TRBV19,.,CASETVQGGNTIYF,TGTGCCAGCGAAACAGTACAGGGTGGAAACACCATATATTTT
TRBJ2-1,.,TRBV5-1,TRBD2,CASSLGTSGGDEQFF,TGCGCCAGCAGCTTGGGGACTAGCGGGGGGGATGAGCAGTTCTTC
TRBJ2-7,.,TRBV5-5,TRBD1,CASSSGTALSYEQYF,TGTGCCAGCAGCTCCGGGACAGCTCTTTCCTACGAGCAGTACTTC
TRBJ2-1,.,TRBV27,TRBD1,CASAGQDYNEQFF,TGTGCCAGCGCGGGACAGGACTACAATGAGCAGTTCTTC
TRBJ2-3,.,TRBV4-2,TRBD2,CASSQGTSGGLGTDTQYF,TGTGCCAGCAGCCAAGGGACTAGCGGGGGGCTGGGCACAGATACGCAGTATTTT
TRBJ2-7,few,TRBV7-9,.,CASRMCFVTGPSYEQYF,TGTGCCAGCAGGATGTGTTTCGTTACAGGGCCGTCCTACGAGCAGTACTTC
TRBJ2-7,.,TRBV5-1,.,CASSFLGTDYEQYF,TGCGCCAGCAGCTTTTTAGGGACTGATTACGAGCAGTACTTC
TRBJ1-3,few,TRBV2,.,CASSARDRNTIYF,TGTGCCAGCAGTGCAAGGGACAGAAACACCATATATTTT
TRBJ1-6,.,TRBV2,.,CARTAQGVNSPLHF,TGTGCCAGAACCGCACAGGGAGTTAATTCACCCCTCCACTTT
TRBJ2-1,.,TRBV10-2,TRBD2,CASSESGLAVNNEQFF,TGCGCCAGCAGTGAGTCCGGACTAGCAGTAAACAATGAGCAGTTCTTC
TRBJ2-7,.,TRBV4-1,.,CASSQGALAREQYF,TGCGCCAGCAGCCAAGGGGCACTAGCTCGCGAGCAGTACTTC
TRBJ1-1,.,TRBV10-1,.,CASSERRSTEAFF,TGCGCCAGCAGTGAACGCCGGAGCACTGAAGCTTTCTTT
TRBJ2-2,.,TRBV6-6,TRBD2,CASSYSLAGNTGELFF,TGTGCCAGCAGTTACTCACTAGCGGGTAACACCGGGGAGCTGTTTTTT
TRBJ2-7,.,TRBV2,.,CASSDEIYSYEQYF,TGTGCCAGCAGTGATGAAATCTACTCCTACGAGCAGTACTTC
TRBJ1-1,.,TRBV2,TRBD1,CASSGQGWTEAFF,TGTGCCAGCTCGGGACAGGGTTGGACTGAAGCTTTCTTT
TRBJ2-3,.,TRBV7-7,.,CASSLNAGDTQYF,TGTGCCAGCAGTCTTAACGCGGGGGATACGCAGTATTTT
TRBJ2-7,.,TRBV5-1,TRBD1,CASSPGDRDIYEQYF,TGCGCCAGCAGCCCGGGGGACAGGGACATCTACGAGCAGTACTTC
TRBJ1-2,.,TRBV4-2,TRBD1,CASSHSGTGDYGYTF,TGTGCCAGCAGCCATTCCGGGACAGGGGACTATGGCTACACCTTC
TRBJ2-3,once,TRBV11-3,.,CASSTGGKSTDTQYF,TGTGCCAGCAGCACCGGCGGGAAGAGCACAGATACGCAGTATTTT
TRBJ2-1,few,TRBV7-3,.,CASSWDTHNEQFF,TGTGCCAGCAGCTGGGACACCCACAATGAGCAGTTCTTC